This T cell receptor (beta chain) was recovered during a study of CD8+ T cells in alopecia areata. For the study at large: Tofacitinib ran for 6 to 18 months before 6 months off drug.

Treatment denoted: oral pan-JAK inhibitor, 5-10 mg twice daily. Extraction of RNA preceded its reverse transcription into cDNA, which served as the sequencing template. This table comes from immunoSEQ multiplex PCR, and its TCRdb copy is limited to in-frame clones, with some not included. The sample yields about 210,000 clones, around three fifths seen once. Deletions cut 3 bases from V and 0 bases from J, with 13 bases between. Germline V gene data show CDR1 as SGHRS and CDR2 as YFSETQ. The CDR3 consists of 15 residues. The V call is TRBV5-1, the J call TRBJ2-7; D possibly uses TRBD1 or TRBD2 (6 bases each). The clonotype originates from a human donor with alopecia areata. The sequencing used CD4+ T cells sorted from blood, collected at week 4, from a patient treated with tofacitinib. The CDR3 nucleotides are TGCGCCAGCAGCTCCAGGGGACTGAGCTCCTACGAGCAGTACTTC. Amino acid sequence: CASSSRGLSSYEQYF.